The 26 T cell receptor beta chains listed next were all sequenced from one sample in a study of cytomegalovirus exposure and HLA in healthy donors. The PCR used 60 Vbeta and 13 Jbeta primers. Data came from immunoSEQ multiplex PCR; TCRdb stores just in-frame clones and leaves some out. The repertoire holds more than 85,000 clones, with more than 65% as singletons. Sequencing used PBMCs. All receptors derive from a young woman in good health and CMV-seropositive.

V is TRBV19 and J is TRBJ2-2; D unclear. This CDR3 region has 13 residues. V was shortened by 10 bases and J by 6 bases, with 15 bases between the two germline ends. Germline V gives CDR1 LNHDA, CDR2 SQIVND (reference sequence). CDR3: CATLSFGSGELFF. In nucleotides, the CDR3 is TGTGCCACCTTATCCTTCGGGTCCGGGGAGCTGTTTTTT.

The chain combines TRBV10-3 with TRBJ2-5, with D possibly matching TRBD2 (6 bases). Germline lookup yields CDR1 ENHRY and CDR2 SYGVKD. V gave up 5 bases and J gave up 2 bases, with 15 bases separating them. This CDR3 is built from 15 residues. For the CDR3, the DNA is TGTGCCATCAGTCCCCGGCCGGGGGATCAAGAGACCCAGTACTTC. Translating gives CAISPRPGDQETQYF.

The CDR3 loop reads CASSELRQGLAEAFF. CDR3 DNA sequence: TGTGCCAGCAGTGAATTGAGACAGGGGTTGGCTGAAGCTTTCTTT. The genes are TRBV6-1 and TRBJ1-1; 8 positions agree with TRBD1. V shed 2 bases, J shed 6 bases, and the junction held 8 bases outside the gene matches. The V gene's germline CDR1 is MNHNS and CDR2 SASEGT. The CDR3 loop spans 15 amino acids.

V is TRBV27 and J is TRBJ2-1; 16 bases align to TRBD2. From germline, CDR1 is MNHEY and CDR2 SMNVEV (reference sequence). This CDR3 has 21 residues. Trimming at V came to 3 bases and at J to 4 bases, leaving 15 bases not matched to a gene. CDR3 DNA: TGTGCCAGCAGTTTTCTCGCGGGACTAGCGGGAGGGCGGGGGGCATACAATGAGCAGTTCTTC. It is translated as CASSFLAGLAGGRGAYNEQFF.

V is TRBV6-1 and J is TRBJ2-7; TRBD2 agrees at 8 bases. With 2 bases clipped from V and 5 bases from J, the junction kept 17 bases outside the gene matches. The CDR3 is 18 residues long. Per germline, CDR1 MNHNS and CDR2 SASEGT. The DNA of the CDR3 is TGTGCCAGCAGTGAAAGGGTATGGGCTAGCGGGTTTCGGAACGAGCAGTACTTC. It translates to CASSERVWASGFRNEQYF.

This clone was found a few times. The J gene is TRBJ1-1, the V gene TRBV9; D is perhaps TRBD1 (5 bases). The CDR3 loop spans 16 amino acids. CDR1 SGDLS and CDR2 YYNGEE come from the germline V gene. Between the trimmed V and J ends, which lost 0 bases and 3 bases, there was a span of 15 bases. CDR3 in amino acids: CASSVGWGRGDTEAFF. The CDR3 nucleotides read TGTGCCAGCAGCGTAGGATGGGGACGGGGGGACACTGAAGCTTTCTTT.

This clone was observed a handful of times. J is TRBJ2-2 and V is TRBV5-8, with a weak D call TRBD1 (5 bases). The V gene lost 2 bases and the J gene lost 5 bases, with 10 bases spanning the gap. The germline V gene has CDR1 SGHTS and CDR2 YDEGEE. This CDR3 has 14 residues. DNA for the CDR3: TGTGCCAGCAGCTTTCTGGGGCGGACCGGGGAGCTGTTTTTT. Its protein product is CASSFLGRTGELFF.

The CDR3 spells CASSKTSGGYEQYF. CDR3 bases: TGTGCCAGCAGCAAGACTAGCGGGGGCTACGAGCAGTACTTC. The genes are TRBV7-2 and TRBJ2-7; 12 bases map to TRBD2. This CDR3 has 14 amino acids. CDR1 and CDR2 (germline): SGHTA, FQGNSA. J was trimmed by 3 bases and V by 5 bases; bases with no gene match: 2.

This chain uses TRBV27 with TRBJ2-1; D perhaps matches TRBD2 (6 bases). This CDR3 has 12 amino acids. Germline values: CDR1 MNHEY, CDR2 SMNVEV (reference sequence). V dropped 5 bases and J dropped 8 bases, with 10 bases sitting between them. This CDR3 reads CASSRGIHEQFF. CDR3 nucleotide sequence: TGTGCCAGCAGTCGGGGGATTCATGAGCAGTTCTTC.

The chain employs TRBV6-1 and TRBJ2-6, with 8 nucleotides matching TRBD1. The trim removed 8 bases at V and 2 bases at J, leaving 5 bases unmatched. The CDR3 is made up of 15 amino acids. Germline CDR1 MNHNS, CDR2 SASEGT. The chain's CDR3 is CASSPDRAGANVLTF. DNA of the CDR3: TGTGCCAGCTCCCCGGACAGGGCTGGGGCCAACGTCCTGACTTTC.

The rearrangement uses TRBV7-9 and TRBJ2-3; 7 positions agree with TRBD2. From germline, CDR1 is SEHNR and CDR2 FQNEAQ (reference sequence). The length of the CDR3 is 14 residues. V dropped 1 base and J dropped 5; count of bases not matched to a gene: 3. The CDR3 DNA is TGTGCCAGCAGCTTAGGGACTAGAGAAGATACGCAGTATTTT. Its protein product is CASSLGTREDTQYF.

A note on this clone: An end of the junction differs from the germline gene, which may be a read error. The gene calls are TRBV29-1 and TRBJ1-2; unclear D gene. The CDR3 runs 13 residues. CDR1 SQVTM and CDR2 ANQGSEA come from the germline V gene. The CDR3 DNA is TGCAGCGTTGAAGATGGCACGAACTATGGCTACCCCTTC. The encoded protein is CSVEDGTNYGYPF. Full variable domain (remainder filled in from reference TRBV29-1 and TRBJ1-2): SAVISQKPSRDICQRGTSLTIQCQVDSQVTMMFWYRQQPGQSLTLIATANQGSEATYESGFVIDKFPISRPNLTFSTLTVSNMSPEDSSIYLCSVEDGTNYGYPFGSGTRLTVV.

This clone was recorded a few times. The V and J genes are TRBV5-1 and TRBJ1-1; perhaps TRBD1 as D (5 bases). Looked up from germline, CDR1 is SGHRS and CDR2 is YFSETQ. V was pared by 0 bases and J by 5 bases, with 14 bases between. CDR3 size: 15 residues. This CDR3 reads CASSLDGRGGTEAFF. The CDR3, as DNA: TGCGCCAGCAGCTTGGATGGTCGTGGGGGGACTGAAGCTTTCTTT.

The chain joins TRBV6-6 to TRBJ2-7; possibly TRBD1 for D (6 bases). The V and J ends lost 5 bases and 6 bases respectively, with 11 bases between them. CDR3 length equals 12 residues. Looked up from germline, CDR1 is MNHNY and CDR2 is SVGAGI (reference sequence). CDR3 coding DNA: TGTGCCAGCAGTACTACAGGGCCCGAGCAGTACTTC. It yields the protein CASSTTGPEQYF.

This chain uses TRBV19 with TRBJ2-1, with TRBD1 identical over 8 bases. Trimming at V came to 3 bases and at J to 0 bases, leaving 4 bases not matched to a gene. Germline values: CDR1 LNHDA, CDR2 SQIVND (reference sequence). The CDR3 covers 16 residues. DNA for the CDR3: TGTGCCAGTAGTATCAACAGGGGGTTCTCCTACAATGAGCAGTTCTTC. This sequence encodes CASSINRGFSYNEQFF. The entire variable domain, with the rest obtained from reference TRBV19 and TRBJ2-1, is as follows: DGGITQSPKYLFRKEGQNVTLSCEQNLNHDAMYWYRQDPGQGLRLIYYSQIVNDFQKGDIAEGYSVSREKKESFPLTVTSAQKNPTAFYLCASSINRGFSYNEQFFGPGTRLTVL.

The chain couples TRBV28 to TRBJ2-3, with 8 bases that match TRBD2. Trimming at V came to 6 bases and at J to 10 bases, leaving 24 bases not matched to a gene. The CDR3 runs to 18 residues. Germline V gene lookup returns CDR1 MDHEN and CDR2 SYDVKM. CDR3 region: CASSYLHSTGTRGFAQYF. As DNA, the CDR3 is TGTGCCAGCAGCTACCTACACAGCACCGGGACTAGGGGTTTTGCGCAGTATTTT.

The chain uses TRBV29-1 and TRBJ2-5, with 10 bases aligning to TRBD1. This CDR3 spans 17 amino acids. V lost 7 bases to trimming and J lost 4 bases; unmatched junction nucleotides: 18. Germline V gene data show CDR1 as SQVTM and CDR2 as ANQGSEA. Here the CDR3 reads CSGPLIDGTGVRETQYF. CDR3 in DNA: TGCAGCGGGCCTTTAATAGACGGGACAGGGGTTCGAGAGACCCAGTACTTC.

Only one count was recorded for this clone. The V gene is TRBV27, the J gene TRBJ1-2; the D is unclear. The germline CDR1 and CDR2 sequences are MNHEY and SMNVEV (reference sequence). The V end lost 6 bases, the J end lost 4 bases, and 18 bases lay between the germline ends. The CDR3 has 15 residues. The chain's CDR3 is CASSLKPDKSYGYTF. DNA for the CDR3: TGTGCCAGCAGCCTTAAACCCGACAAGTCCTATGGCTACACCTTC.

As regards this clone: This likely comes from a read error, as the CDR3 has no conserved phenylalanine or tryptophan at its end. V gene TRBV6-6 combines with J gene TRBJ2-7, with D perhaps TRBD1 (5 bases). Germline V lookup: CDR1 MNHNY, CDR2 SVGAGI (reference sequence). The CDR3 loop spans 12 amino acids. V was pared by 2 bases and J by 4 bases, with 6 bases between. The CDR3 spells CASSYRGYEQYS. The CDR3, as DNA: TGTGCCAGCAGTTACAGGGGATACGAGCAGTACTCC.

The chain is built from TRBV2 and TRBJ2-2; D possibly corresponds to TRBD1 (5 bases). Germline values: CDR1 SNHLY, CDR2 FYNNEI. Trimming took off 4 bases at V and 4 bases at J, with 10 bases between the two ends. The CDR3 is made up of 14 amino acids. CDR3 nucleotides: TGTGCCAGCAGTGGGCGCCAGGGCACCGGGGAGCTGTTTTTT. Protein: CASSGRQGTGELFF.

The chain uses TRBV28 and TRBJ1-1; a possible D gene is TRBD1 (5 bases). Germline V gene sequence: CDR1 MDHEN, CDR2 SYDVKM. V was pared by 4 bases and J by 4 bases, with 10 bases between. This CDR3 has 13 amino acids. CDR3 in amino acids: CASSSSGGTEAFF. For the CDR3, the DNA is TGTGCCAGCAGTTCGTCGGGGGGCACTGAAGCTTTCTTT. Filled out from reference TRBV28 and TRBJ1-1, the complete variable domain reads DVKVTQSSRYLVKRTGEKVFLECVQDMDHENMFWYRQDPGLGLRLIYFSYDVKMKEKGDIPEGYSVSREKKERFSLILESASTNQTSMYLCASSSSGGTEAFFGQGTRLTVV.

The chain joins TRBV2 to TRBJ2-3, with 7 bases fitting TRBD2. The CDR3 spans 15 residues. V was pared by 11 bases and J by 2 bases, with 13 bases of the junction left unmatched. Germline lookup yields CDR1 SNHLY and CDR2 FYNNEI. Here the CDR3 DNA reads TGTGCCCTCAGCGTTTCAAGCGGGAACACAGATACGCAGTATTTT. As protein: CALSVSSGNTDTQYF.

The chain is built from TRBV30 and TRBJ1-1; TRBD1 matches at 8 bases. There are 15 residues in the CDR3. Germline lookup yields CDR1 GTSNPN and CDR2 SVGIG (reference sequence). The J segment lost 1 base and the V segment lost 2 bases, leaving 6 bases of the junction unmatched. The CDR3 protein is CAWSLFGTGNTEAFF. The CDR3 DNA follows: TGTGCCTGGAGTCTCTTTGGGACAGGGAACACTGAAGCTTTCTTT.

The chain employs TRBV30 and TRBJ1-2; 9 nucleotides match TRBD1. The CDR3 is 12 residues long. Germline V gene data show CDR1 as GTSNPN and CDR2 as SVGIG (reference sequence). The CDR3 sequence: CAEGTGNYGYTF. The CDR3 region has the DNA TGTGCGGAGGGGACAGGGAATTATGGCTACACCTTC.

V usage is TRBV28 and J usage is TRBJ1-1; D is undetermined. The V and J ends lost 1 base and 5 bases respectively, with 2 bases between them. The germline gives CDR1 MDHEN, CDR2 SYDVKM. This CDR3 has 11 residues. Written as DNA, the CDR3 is TGTGCCAGCAGTTTATCGACTGAAGCTTTCTTT. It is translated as CASSLSTEAFF.

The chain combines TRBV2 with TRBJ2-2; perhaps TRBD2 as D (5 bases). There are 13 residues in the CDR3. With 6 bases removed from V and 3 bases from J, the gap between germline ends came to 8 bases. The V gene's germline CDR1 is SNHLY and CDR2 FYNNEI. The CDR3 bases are TGTGCCAGCAGCTCGGAGGACACCGGGGAGCTGTTTTTT. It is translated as CASSSEDTGELFF.